The 2 T cell receptor beta chains below come from one sample, sequenced in a study of blood T cell repertoires in COVID-19. Sequencing used immunoSEQ multiplex PCR; TCRdb keeps in-frame clones, though not all of them. This sample has roughly 140,000 clones, with around 87% found just once. The sequenced sample consisted of peripheral blood. These receptor sequences come from a human donor in a cohort sampled during active COVID-19.

The chain is built from TRBV28 and TRBJ1-5; a possible D gene is TRBD1 (5 bases). V lost 6 bases and J lost 6, with 18 bases in between. The CDR3 has 15 amino acids. Per the germline V gene, CDR1 is MDHEN and CDR2 is SYDVKM. In DNA, the CDR3 is TGTGCCAGCAGACTTACAGGAAGGAAAGGTCAGCCCCAGCATTTT. Protein product: CASRLTGRKGQPQHF.

The rearrangement joins TRBV5-1 to TRBJ2-5; 8 bases are a match to TRBD1. Germline lookup yields CDR1 SGHRS and CDR2 YFSETQ. V lost 4 bases and J lost 2; bases outside the gene matches: 1. This CDR3 contains 13 residues. The DNA of the CDR3 is TGCGCCAGCAGCGGACAGGGTCAAGAGACCCAGTACTTC. Residues: CASSGQGQETQYF.